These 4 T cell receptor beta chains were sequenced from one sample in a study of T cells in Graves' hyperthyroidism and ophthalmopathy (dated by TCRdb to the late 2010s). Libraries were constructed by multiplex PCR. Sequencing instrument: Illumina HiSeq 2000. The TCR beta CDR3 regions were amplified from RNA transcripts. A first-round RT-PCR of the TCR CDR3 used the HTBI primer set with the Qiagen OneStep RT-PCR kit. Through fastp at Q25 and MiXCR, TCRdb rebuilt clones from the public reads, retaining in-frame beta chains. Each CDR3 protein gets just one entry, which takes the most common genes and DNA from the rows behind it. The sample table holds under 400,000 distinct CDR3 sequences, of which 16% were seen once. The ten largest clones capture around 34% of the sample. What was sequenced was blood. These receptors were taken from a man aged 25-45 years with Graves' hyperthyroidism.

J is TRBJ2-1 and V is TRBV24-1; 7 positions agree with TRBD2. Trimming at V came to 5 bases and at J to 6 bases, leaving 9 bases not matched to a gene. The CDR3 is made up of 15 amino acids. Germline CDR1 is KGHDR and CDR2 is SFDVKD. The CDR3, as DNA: TGTGCCACCAGTGGTCTAGCGGATACCTGCAATGAGCAGTTCTTC. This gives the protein CATSGLADTCNEQFF.

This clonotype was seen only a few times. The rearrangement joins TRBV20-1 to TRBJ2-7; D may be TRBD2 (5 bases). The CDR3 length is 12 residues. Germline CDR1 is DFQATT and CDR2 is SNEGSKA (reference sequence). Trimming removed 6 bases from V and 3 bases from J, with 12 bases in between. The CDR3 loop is CSAVSEHYEQYF. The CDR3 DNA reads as TGCAGTGCGGTTAGCGAGCACTACGAGCAGTACTTC.

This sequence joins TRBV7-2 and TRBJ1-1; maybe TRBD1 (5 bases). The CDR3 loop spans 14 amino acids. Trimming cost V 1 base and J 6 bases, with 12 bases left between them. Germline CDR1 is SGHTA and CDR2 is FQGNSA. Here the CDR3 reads CASSLVGREPEAFF. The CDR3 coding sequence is TGTGCCAGCAGCTTAGTGGGCAGGGAACCTGAAGCTTTCTTT.

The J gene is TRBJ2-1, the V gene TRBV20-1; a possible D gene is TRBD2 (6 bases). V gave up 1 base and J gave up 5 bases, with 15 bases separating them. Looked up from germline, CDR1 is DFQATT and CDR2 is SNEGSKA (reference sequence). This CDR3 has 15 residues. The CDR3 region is CSARASGPGDNEQFF. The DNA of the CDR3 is TGCAGTGCTAGAGCGTCGGGTCCGGGGGACAATGAGCAGTTCTTC.